These 27 T cell receptor beta chains came from one sample sequenced in a study of CD8+CD57+ T cells in acquired aplastic anemia. Both TCR beta VDJ combination and CDR3 sequence profiling were carried out. Genomic DNA was the template for this profiling. TCRdb fed the reads into MiXCR, producing one record per CDR3 protein. The table has approximately 32,000 distinct CDR3 sequences, more than 75% seen once. The sample consisted of sorted CD4+, CD8+, or CD8+CD57+ T cells (not recorded which) from PBMCs. The receptors originated from a human donor in good health, serving as a control.

The J gene is TRBJ1-2, the V gene TRBV5-1; D remains unclear. The V end was cut by 4 bases, the J end by 4 bases, with 14 bases between. The CDR3 has 14 residues. Looked up from germline, CDR1 is SGHRS and CDR2 is YFSETQ. CDR3 sequence reads: CASSLIDGSYGYTF. The CDR3 bases are TGCGCCAGCAGCCTGATAGACGGGTCCTATGGCTACACCTTC.

At least ten counts were recorded for this clonotype. The V gene is TRBV28, the J gene TRBJ1-2, with a tentative D call TRBD1 (5 bases). There are 16 residues in the CDR3. The V gene's germline CDR1 is MDHEN and CDR2 SYDVKM. V lost 5 bases to trimming and J lost 11 bases, with 27 bases between them. CDR3 sequence reads: CASSPDQGSLQADYTF. CDR3 coding DNA: TGTGCCAGCAGTCCCGACCAGGGCTCGCTTCAAGCCGATTACACCTTC.

The J gene is TRBJ2-7, the V gene TRBV15; D gene ambiguous. This CDR3 has 14 residues. V was cut by 1 base and J by 3 bases, with 10 bases left in between. Germline V gene sequence: CDR1 LNHNV, CDR2 YYDKDF (reference sequence). The CDR3: CATSRGSGFYEQYF. The CDR3 nucleotides read TGTGCCACCAGCAGAGGCTCGGGTTTCTACGAGCAGTACTTC. The whole variable domain, remainder taken from reference TRBV15 and TRBJ2-7, is DAMVIQNPRYQVTQFGKPVTLSCSQTLNHNVMYWYQQKSSQAPKLLFHYYDKDFNNEADTPDNFQSRRPNTSFCFLDIRSPGLGDTAMYLCATSRGSGFYEQYFGPGTRLTVT.

The V and J genes are TRBV24-1 and TRBJ2-1; D might be TRBD1 or TRBD2, each matching 7 bases. There are 16 residues in the CDR3. The germline V and J ends were trimmed by 0 bases and 7 bases, with 15 bases remaining between them. CDR1 is KGHDR, CDR2 SFDVKD, per germline. Here the CDR3 DNA reads TGTGCCACCAGTGATTTGCAGGGGGGGCGACGGAATGAGCAGTTCTTC. Encoded protein: CATSDLQGGRRNEQFF.

Of note for this clonotype: A read error is likely, as this CDR3 ends without the conserved phenylalanine or tryptophan. The chain combines TRBV6-2 or TRBV6-3 with TRBJ2-7, with 12 positions matching TRBD1. Germline V gene sequence: CDR1 MNHEY, CDR2 SVGEGT. There are 17 residues in the CDR3. Unmatched junction bases numbered 8, after V lost 2 bases and J lost 3 bases. The CDR3 reads CASSYKGQGALSYEQYS. The CDR3, as DNA: TGTGCCAGCAGTTACAAGGGACAGGGGGCTCTAAGCTACGAGCAGTACTCT.

The J gene is TRBJ2-1, the V gene TRBV9, with 7 bases that match TRBD1. The CDR3 sequence is 14 residues long. The junction had 1 base not matched to a gene; V was cut back by 0 bases and J by 4 bases. Germline V gene lookup returns CDR1 SGDLS and CDR2 YYNGEE. The CDR3 nucleotides are TGTGCCAGCAGCGTAGGGGACAGTTACAATGAGCAGTTCTTC. Amino acid sequence: CASSVGDSYNEQFF. The full variable domain, rest sourced from reference TRBV9 and TRBJ2-1, is DSGVTQTPKHLITATGQRVTLRCSPRSGDLSVYWYQQSLDQGLQFLIQYYNGEERAKGNILERFSAQQFPDLHSELNLSSLELGDSALYFCASSVGDSYNEQFFGPGTRLTVL.

The gene calls are TRBV19 and TRBJ2-5, with TRBD2 identical over 7 bases. From germline, CDR1 is LNHDA and CDR2 SQIVND (reference sequence). V shed 3 bases and J 3 bases; nucleotides not matched to a gene: 7. CDR3 length equals 15 residues. The CDR3 DNA reads TGTGCCAGTAGTATGTCCGGGGGGAGGGAAGAGACCCAGTACTTC. This translates into CASSMSGGREETQYF.

The V call is TRBV10-3, the J call TRBJ2-7; perhaps TRBD1 as D (7 bases). Deletions cut 10 bases from V and 2 bases from J, with 21 bases between. This CDR3 spans 15 amino acids. The V gene's germline CDR1 is ENHRY and CDR2 SYGVKD. In DNA, the CDR3 is TGTGCCACCAAGGGGGGAGGACAGGTTACCTACGAGCAGTACTTC. Translating it yields CATKGGGQVTYEQYF.

This chain connects TRBV19 to TRBJ1-5; 7 bases are shared with TRBD1. With 3 bases clipped from V and 4 bases from J, the junction kept 3 bases outside the gene matches. The CDR3 is 14 residues long. Germline V CDR1 and CDR2: LNHDA, SQIVND (reference sequence). CDR3 residues: CASSISGGNQPQHF. The CDR3 region has the DNA TGTGCCAGTAGTATCTCAGGGGGGAATCAGCCCCAGCATTTT.

This clonotype was detected only once. This chain uses TRBV10-2 with TRBJ1-2; D is unclear. This CDR3 region has 15 residues. Germline CDR1 reads WSHSY; CDR2 reads SAAADI. Trimming cost V 3 bases and J 2 bases, with 13 bases left between them. The CDR3 bases are TGCGCCAGCAGTGAACGAGGGCGGCGAAACTATGGCTACACCTTC. This gives the protein CASSERGRRNYGYTF.

Sample share makes this clonotype medium-sized. The chain links TRBV2 to TRBJ2-7; 13 nucleotides align to TRBD2. From germline, CDR1 is SNHLY and CDR2 FYNNEI. The length of the CDR3 is 15 residues. J lost 3 bases, V lost 6 bases, and 5 bases had no gene match. In nucleotides, the CDR3 is TGTGCCAGCAGACTAGCGGGGGGGTCTTACTACGAGCAGTACTTC. This sequence encodes CASRLAGGSYYEQYF.

J is TRBJ1-2 and V is TRBV5-6; perhaps TRBD1 as D (5 bases). Germline CDR1 reads SGHDT; CDR2 reads YYEEEE. The CDR3 spans 14 residues. V was cut by 4 bases and J by 3 bases, with 13 bases left in between. The CDR3, as DNA: TGTGCCAGCAGCAGTTGGGGCCAGGACTATGGCTACACCTTC. Protein: CASSSWGQDYGYTF.

The CDR3, as DNA: TGCGCCAGCCAAGGGACAGGCGAGAAGACCCAGCATTTT. Translation gives CASQGTGEKTQHF. The chain employs TRBV10-2 and TRBJ1-5; 8 bases line up with TRBD1. After removal of 8 bases from V and 11 bases from J, the junction contained 11 bases not matched to a gene. This CDR3 spans 13 amino acids. Germline V CDR1 and CDR2: WSHSY, SAAADI.

The V and J genes are TRBV19 and TRBJ2-7; TRBD2 matches 7 bases. CDR3 length equals 14 residues. Germline-derived CDR1 and CDR2 are LNHDA and SQIVND (reference sequence). V gave up 5 bases and J gave up 0 bases; unmatched junction bases: 4. CDR3 loop: CASSRDYYSYEQYF. CDR3 coding DNA: TGTGCCAGTAGTCGGGACTACTACTCCTACGAGCAGTACTTC.

This clonotype was seen only once. J is TRBJ1-2 and V is TRBV9; 7 bases fit TRBD1. Germline-derived CDR1 and CDR2 are SGDLS and YYNGEE. The CDR3 is 15 amino acids. V shed 9 bases, J shed 1 base, and the junction held 12 bases outside the gene matches. CDR3 sequence reads: CATSDGTVHNYGYTF. CDR3 sequence (DNA): TGTGCCACCAGTGACGGGACAGTTCATAACTATGGCTACACCTTC.

The J gene is TRBJ2-1, the V gene TRBV10-1; 11 bases agree with TRBD2. The CDR3 covers 14 residues. V lost 6 bases, J lost 8 bases, and 6 bases stayed unmatched. Per the germline V gene, CDR1 is WNHNN and CDR2 is SYGVQD (reference sequence). CDR3 residues: CASSRLAGWDEQFF. CDR3 DNA sequence: TGCGCCAGCAGCCGACTAGCGGGGTGGGATGAGCAGTTCTTC.

The chain combines TRBV7-2 with TRBJ1-1; no definite D call. Germline assignment: CDR1 SGHTA and CDR2 FQGNSA. The CDR3 totals 12 residues. The V gene lost 4 bases and the J gene lost 3 bases, with 6 bases spanning the gap. CDR3 sequence reads: CASSYRDTEAFF. The CDR3 DNA reads as TGTGCCAGCAGCTACCGGGACACTGAAGCTTTCTTT. Using reference TRBV7-2 and TRBJ1-1 for the parts outside the CDR3, the full variable domain is GAGVSQSPSNKVTEKGKDVELRCDPISGHTALYWYRQSLGQGLEFLIYFQGNSAPDKSGLPSDRFSAERTGGSVSTLTIQRTQQEDSAVYLCASSYRDTEAFFGQGTRLTVV.

The J gene is TRBJ2-7, the V gene TRBV11-1; D gene unclear. Deletions cut 6 bases from V and 2 bases from J, with 20 bases between. The germline gives CDR1 SGHAT, CDR2 FQDESV (reference sequence). This CDR3 has 16 residues. The CDR3: CASSRLNGPSPYEQYF. CDR3 DNA: TGTGCCAGCAGTCGTCTTAATGGGCCGTCCCCCTACGAGCAGTACTTC.

This clonotype is large by share. The chain is built from TRBV7-9 and TRBJ2-5, with no clear D. This CDR3 is 11 amino acids long. Germline V gene sequence: CDR1 SEHNR, CDR2 FQNEAQ (reference sequence). V lost 11 bases and J 4 bases, leaving 11 bases between the germline ends. The CDR3 DNA sequence: TGTGCCGAGTTAGATATAGAGACCCAGTACTTC. Its protein is CAELDIETQYF.

The genes are TRBV20-1 and TRBJ2-3; D might be TRBD2 (5 bases). There are 14 residues in the CDR3. The germline V and J ends were trimmed by 5 bases and 0 bases, with 12 bases remaining between them. Per the germline V gene, CDR1 is DFQATT and CDR2 is SNEGSKA (reference sequence). CDR3 DNA sequence: TGCAGTGCTGACGAACTAGGTAGCACAGATACGCAGTATTTT. This gives the protein CSADELGSTDTQYF.

By sample share, this clonotype is medium-sized. The gene calls are TRBV6-1 and TRBJ2-7; D perhaps matches TRBD1 (6 bases). The germline V gene encodes CDR1 MNHNS and CDR2 SASEGT. The CDR3 is 17 amino acids. Trimming shortened V by 1 base and J by 2 bases, and 18 bases separated the two germline ends. In DNA, the CDR3 is TGTGCCAGCAGTGAAGTAGTGGGCGGTTACAGGGCCTACGAGCAGTACTTC. It translates to CASSEVVGGYRAYEQYF.

V is TRBV7-3 and J is TRBJ1-3; the D is unclear. CDR3 length equals 16 residues. V was clipped by 3 bases and J by 1 base, with 13 bases between them. CDR1 is SGHTA and CDR2 is FQGTGA in the germline V gene. Here the CDR3 reads CASSLYGKTSGNTIYF. In nucleotides, the CDR3 is TGTGCCAGCAGCTTGTACGGGAAGACTTCTGGAAACACCATATATTTT.

As to this clonotype: The junction differs from germline at one of its ends, possibly a read error. The J gene is TRBJ2-3, the V gene TRBV29-1; TRBD2 agrees at 13 bases. The CDR3 contains 16 residues. CDR1 is SQVTM, CDR2 ANQGSEA, per germline. This CDR3 is CSVNGLAGVRTDTRYF. CDR3 coding DNA: TGCAGCGTTAACGGACTAGCGGGGGTTCGCACAGATACGCGGTATTTT.

This clonotype was seen a single time. J is TRBJ1-2 and V is TRBV7-9, with TRBD1 matching over 9 bases. This CDR3 comprises 15 residues. The germline gives CDR1 SEHNR, CDR2 FQNEAQ (reference sequence). The J segment lost 1 base and the V segment lost 5 bases, leaving 5 bases of the junction unmatched. DNA of the CDR3: TGTGCCAGCAGCGAAGGACAGGGGAATAACTATGGCTACACCTTC. Protein: CASSEGQGNNYGYTF.

Worth noting for this clonotype: An end of the junction does not agree with germline; a read error may underlie this. J is TRBJ1-6 and V is TRBV4-1; D ambiguous. The CDR3 is made up of 12 amino acids. Germline CDR1 and CDR2: MGHRA and YSYEKL. CDR3 amino acids: CASSHNNPPLHF. The CDR3 nucleotides read TGCGCCAGCAGCCACAATAATCCACCCCTCCACTTT.

The J gene is TRBJ2-7, the V gene TRBV10-3; possibly TRBD1 for D (7 bases). Germline assignment: CDR1 ENHRY and CDR2 SYGVKD. The V end was cut by 6 bases, the J end by 2 bases, with 11 bases between. The CDR3 totals 13 residues. This CDR3 is CAISAGQTYEQYF. The CDR3 DNA follows: TGTGCCATCAGCGCGGGACAGACCTACGAGCAGTACTTC.

The gene calls are TRBV5-6 and TRBJ2-7; 8 bases agree with TRBD1. V was pared by 0 bases and J by 6 bases, with 11 bases of the junction left unmatched. Germline values: CDR1 SGHDT, CDR2 YYEEEE. This CDR3 region has 16 residues. CDR3 sequence: CASSLAAQGQAAEQYF. The CDR3 DNA sequence: TGTGCCAGCAGCTTGGCCGCACAGGGACAGGCGGCCGAGCAGTACTTC.